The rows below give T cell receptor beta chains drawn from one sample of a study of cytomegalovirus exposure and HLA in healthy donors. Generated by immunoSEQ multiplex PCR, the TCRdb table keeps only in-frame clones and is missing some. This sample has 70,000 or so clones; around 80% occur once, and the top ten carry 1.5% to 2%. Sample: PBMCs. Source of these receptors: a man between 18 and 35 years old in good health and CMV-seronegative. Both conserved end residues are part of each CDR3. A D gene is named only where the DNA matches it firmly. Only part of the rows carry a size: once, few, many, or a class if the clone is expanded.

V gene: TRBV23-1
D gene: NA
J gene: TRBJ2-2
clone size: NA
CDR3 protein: CASYFGVGELFF
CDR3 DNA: TGCGCCAGCTATTTCGGGGTCGGGGAGCTGTTTTTT

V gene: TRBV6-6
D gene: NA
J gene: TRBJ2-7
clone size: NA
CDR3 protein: CASTERSGWSYEQYF
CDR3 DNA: TGTGCCAGCACCGAACGCTCGGGGTGGTCCTACGAGCAGTACTTC

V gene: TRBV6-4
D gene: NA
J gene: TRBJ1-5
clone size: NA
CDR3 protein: CASSGRWGGPQHF
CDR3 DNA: TGTGCCAGCAGTGGAAGATGGGGGGGGCCCCAGCATTTT

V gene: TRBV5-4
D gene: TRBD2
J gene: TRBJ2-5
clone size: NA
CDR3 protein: CASSLAPPGGRETQYF
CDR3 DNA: TGTGCCAGCAGCTTGGCCCCGCCGGGAGGGCGAGAGACCCAGTACTTC

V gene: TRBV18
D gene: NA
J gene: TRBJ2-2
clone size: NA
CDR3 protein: CASWGRVEELFF
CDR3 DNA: TGTGCCAGCTGGGGCAGGGTCGAGGAGCTGTTTTTT

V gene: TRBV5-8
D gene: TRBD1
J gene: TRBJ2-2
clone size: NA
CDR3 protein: CASSLRQGPSGELFF
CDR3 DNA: TGTGCCAGCAGCTTACGACAGGGGCCATCAGGGGAGCTGTTTTTT

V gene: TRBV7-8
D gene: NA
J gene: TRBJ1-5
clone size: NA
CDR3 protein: CASSFAGDQPQHF
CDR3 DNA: TGTGCCAGCAGCTTTGCGGGGGATCAGCCCCAGCATTTT

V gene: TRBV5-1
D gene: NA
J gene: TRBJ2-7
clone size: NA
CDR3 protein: CASSLSGAGIYEQYF
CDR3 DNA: TGCGCCAGCAGCTTGTCAGGGGCGGGTATCTACGAGCAGTACTTC

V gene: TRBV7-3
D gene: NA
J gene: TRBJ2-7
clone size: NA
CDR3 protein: CASSSEHSYEQYF
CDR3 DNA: TGTGCCAGCAGCTCGGAGCACTCCTACGAGCAGTACTTC

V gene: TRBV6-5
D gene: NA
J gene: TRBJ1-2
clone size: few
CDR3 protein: CASSWGMTDVDTF
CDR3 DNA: TGTGCCAGCAGTTGGGGTATGACAGACGTGGACACCTTC

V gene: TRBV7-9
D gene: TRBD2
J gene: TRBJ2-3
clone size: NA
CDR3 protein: CSSIATSGSTDTQYF
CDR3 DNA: TGTTCCAGCATTGCAACTAGCGGAAGCACAGATACGCAGTATTTT

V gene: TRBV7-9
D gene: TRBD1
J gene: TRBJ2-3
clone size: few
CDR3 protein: CASSTPRGRGTDTQYF
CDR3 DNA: TGTGCCAGCAGCACCCCCAGGGGGCGCGGGACAGATACGCAGTATTTT

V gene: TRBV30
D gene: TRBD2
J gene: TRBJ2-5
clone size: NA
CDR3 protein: CAWSVTSSQETQYF
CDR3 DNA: TGTGCCTGGAGTGTGACTAGCTCCCAAGAGACCCAGTACTTC

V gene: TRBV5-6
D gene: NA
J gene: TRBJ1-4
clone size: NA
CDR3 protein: CSSSPRDRANEKLFF
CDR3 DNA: TGTTCCAGCAGCCCCCGGGATCGAGCTAATGAAAAACTGTTTTTT

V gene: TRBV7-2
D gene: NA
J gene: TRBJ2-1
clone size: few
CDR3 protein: CASSSIKRVGHNEQFF
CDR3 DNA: TGTGCCAGCAGCTCCATAAAGCGGGTCGGTCACAATGAGCAGTTCTTC

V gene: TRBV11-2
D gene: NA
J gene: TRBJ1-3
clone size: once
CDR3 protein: CASSLDRGPGNTIYF
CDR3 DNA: TGTGCCAGCAGCTTAGATCGAGGCCCGGGAAACACCATATATTTT

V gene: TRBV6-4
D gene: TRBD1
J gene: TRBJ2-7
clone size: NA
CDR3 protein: CAKKGGSAYEQYF
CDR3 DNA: TGTGCCAAAAAAGGGGGCTCGGCGTACGAGCAGTACTTC